This T cell receptor beta chain was recovered during a study of T cell responses to AZD1222 COVID-19 vaccine. Study summary: The study pooled second doses at about 4 or about 12 weeks.

Germline lookup yields CDR1 SGHDN and CDR2 FVKESK. Trimming shortened V by 3 bases and J by 1 base, and 6 bases separated the two germline ends. The CDR3 is made up of 13 amino acids. In the case of this clone: Its antigen is not identified.

The assay was immunoSEQ multiplex PCR, and TCRdb's table has in-frame clones only and misses some. Altogether around 130,000 clones are present, around 94% being singletons, with the ten largest covering approximately 6.3%. Regarding the study as a whole: The donor group comprised mostly white British people and more females; the analysis possibly underestimated clonal diversity.

V and J are TRBV14 and TRBJ1-2; D unresolved. The sequence was obtained from an adult in good health. Sequencing used peripheral blood, obtained on day 0 of AZD1222 vaccination. Written as DNA, the CDR3 is TGTGCCAGCAGCCAGGTTCTTAACTATGGCTACACCTTC. It specifies CASSQVLNYGYTF. Variable domain in full (rest from reference TRBV14 and TRBJ1-2): EAGVTQFPSHSVIEKGQTVTLRCDPISGHDNLYWYRRVMGKEIKFLLHFVKESKQDESGMPNNRFLAERTGGTYSTLKVQPAELEDSGVYFCASSQVLNYGYTFGSGTRLTVV.